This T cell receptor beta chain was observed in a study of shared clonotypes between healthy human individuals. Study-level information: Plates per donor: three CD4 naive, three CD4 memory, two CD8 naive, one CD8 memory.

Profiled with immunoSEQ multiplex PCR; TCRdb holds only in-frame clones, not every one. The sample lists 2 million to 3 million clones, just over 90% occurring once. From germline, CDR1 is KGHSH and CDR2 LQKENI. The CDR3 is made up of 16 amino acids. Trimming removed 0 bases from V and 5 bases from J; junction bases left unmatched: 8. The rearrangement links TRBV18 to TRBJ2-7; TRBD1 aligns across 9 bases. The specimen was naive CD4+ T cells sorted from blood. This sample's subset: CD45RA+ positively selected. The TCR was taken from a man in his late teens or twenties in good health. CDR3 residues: CASSPPPGQGAHEQYF. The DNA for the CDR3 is TGTGCCAGCTCACCACCCCCGGGACAGGGAGCCCACGAGCAGTACTTC.